These 28 T cell receptor beta chains came from one sample sequenced in a study of blood T cell repertoires in COVID-19. The assay was immunoSEQ multiplex PCR, and TCRdb's table has in-frame clones only and misses some. This sample yields approximately 90,000 clones, of which 88% are seen a single time; about 0.51% belongs to the top ten. Sequenced input: peripheral blood. These receptors came from a man aged 55-75 years with acute or convalescent COVID-19.

Here the CDR3 reads CASSIGQGRAEGEQFF. In DNA, the CDR3 is TGTGCCAGTAGTATAGGTCAGGGGAGGGCGGAAGGGGAGCAGTTCTTC. This chain connects TRBV19 to TRBJ2-1, with a tentative D call TRBD2 (7 bases). Trimming shortened V by 1 base and J by 10 bases, and 20 bases separated the two germline ends. Germline CDR1 reads LNHDA; CDR2 reads SQIVND (reference sequence). The CDR3 has 16 residues.

This clone was found a few times. This chain links TRBV5-1 with TRBJ1-2; TRBD1 matches at 7 bases. Losses at the gene ends were 0 bases for V and 0 bases for J; bases not matched to a gene: 26. Germline V gene data show CDR1 as SGHRS and CDR2 as YFSETQ. The CDR3 has 23 residues. The CDR3 here is CASSLVSAPRGGSRSGTNYGYTF. The DNA of the CDR3 is TGCGCCAGCAGCTTGGTGAGTGCACCAAGAGGGGGCTCTCGATCCGGTACTAACTATGGCTACACCTTC.

The chain links TRBV7-6 to TRBJ2-2; D perhaps matches TRBD1 (5 bases). Trimming pared 2 bases from V and 6 bases from J, leaving 10 bases between. Germline CDR1 is SGHVS and CDR2 is FNYEAQ. The CDR3 consists of 14 residues. Written as DNA, the CDR3 is TGTGCCAGCAGCTTATTTCAGGGTGCCGGGGAGCTGTTTTTT. This codes for CASSLFQGAGELFF.

The chain recombines TRBV5-1 with TRBJ1-6; 11 bases line up with TRBD1. Looked up from germline, CDR1 is SGHRS and CDR2 is YFSETQ. With V trimmed by 4 bases and J by 9 bases, 3 bases remained unmatched. The CDR3 totals 14 residues. CDR3 loop: CASSTGTGGSPLHF. DNA for the CDR3: TGCGCCAGCAGCACCGGGACAGGGGGTTCACCCCTCCACTTT.

The J gene is TRBJ1-5, the V gene TRBV19; 7 bases match TRBD1. The CDR3 spans 16 residues. V lost 4 bases, J lost 1 base, and 7 bases stayed unmatched. The germline gives CDR1 LNHDA, CDR2 SQIVND (reference sequence). The CDR3 nucleotides read TGTGCCAGTAGTAGGAGGGGGCTCGAGAGCAATCAGCCCCAGCATTTT. Protein product: CASSRRGLESNQPQHF.

This clone was observed a few times. The same CDR3 arises from other DNA sequences in this sample as well. This rearrangement joins TRBV10-3 to TRBJ2-1, with TRBD2 matching over 12 bases. This CDR3 has 18 residues. The germline V gene has CDR1 ENHRY and CDR2 SYGVKD. With V trimmed by 1 base and J by 7 bases, 11 bases remained unmatched. CDR3 sequence (DNA): TGTGCCATCAGTGAGTTGCCCCTCGCCACTAGCGGGAGGAATGAGCAGTTCTTC. Translating it yields CAISELPLATSGRNEQFF.

The V call is TRBV5-1, the J call TRBJ2-3, with 9 positions matching TRBD2. Germline-derived CDR1 and CDR2 are SGHRS and YFSETQ. The J segment lost 5 bases and the V segment lost 0 bases, leaving 7 bases of the junction unmatched. The CDR3 runs to 16 residues. CDR3 nucleotides: TGCGCCAGCAGCTTGGAGGGACTAGCAGAAAAAGATACGCAGTATTTT. It codes for CASSLEGLAEKDTQYF.

This clone was recorded once. The chain carries TRBV6-1 and TRBJ1-6; perhaps TRBD1 as D (6 bases). The CDR3 spans 15 residues. Trimming stripped 2 bases from V and 6 bases from J, with 11 bases between. Germline-derived CDR1 and CDR2 are MNHNS and SASEGT. This CDR3 is CASSEQAGANSPLHF. The CDR3 nucleotides are TGTGCCAGCAGTGAACAGGCAGGGGCTAATTCACCCCTCCACTTT.

The chain recombines TRBV13 with TRBJ2-7; tentatively, D is TRBD2 (6 bases). Germline V gene sequence: CDR1 PRHDT, CDR2 FYEKMQ (reference sequence). The V gene lost 2 bases and the J gene lost 3 bases, with 14 bases spanning the gap. This CDR3 has 15 residues. CDR3 protein: CASSLSRGGDYEQYF. The DNA for the CDR3 is TGTGCCAGCAGCTTATCTCGCGGAGGGGACTACGAGCAGTACTTC.

The CDR3, as DNA: TGTGCCAGCAGTGATAGCGGGGGGCTATCCTACGAGCAGTACTTC. Translation: CASSDSGGLSYEQYF. The chain is built from TRBV6-1 and TRBJ2-7; TRBD2 agrees at 10 bases. Per the germline V gene, CDR1 is MNHNS and CDR2 is SASEGT. The V gene end was trimmed by 3 bases and the J gene end by 1 base; junction bases not matched to a gene: 3. This CDR3 is built from 15 residues.

The chain recombines TRBV3-1 (or the pseudogene TRBV3-2) with TRBJ1-5; 8 nucleotides match TRBD1. CDR1 LGHDT and CDR2 YNNKEL come from the germline V gene (reference sequence). The V segment lost 0 bases and the J segment 11 bases; nucleotides outside the gene matches: 3. The CDR3 runs to 13 residues. CDR3 region: CASSQDNRGTQHF. CDR3 in DNA: TGTGCCAGCAGCCAAGACAACAGGGGGACCCAGCATTTT.

The chain carries TRBV3-1 (or the pseudogene TRBV3-2) and TRBJ2-2, with 8 bases lining up with TRBD2. The CDR3 contains 15 residues. Germline CDR1 LGHDT, CDR2 YNNKEL (reference sequence). V was clipped by 1 base and J by 8 bases; unmatched bases: 6. Here the CDR3 reads CASSQGPGGLGELFF. The CDR3 DNA reads as TGTGCCAGCAGCCAAGGACCGGGGGGGCTGGGGGAGCTGTTTTTT.

V is TRBV5-1 and J is TRBJ1-2, with a tentative D call TRBD1 (5 bases). Germline lookup yields CDR1 SGHRS and CDR2 YFSETQ. The CDR3 has 12 amino acids. With 4 bases removed from V and 8 bases from J, the gap between germline ends came to 12 bases. The CDR3 DNA follows: TGCGCCAGCAGCCGCTCGGGGGACGGCTACACCTTC. As protein: CASSRSGDGYTF.

This clone showed up just once. The chain uses TRBV3-1 (or the pseudogene TRBV3-2) and TRBJ2-3; no definite D call. This CDR3 has 13 residues. Trimming stripped 2 bases from V and 6 bases from J, with 9 bases between. CDR1 LGHDT and CDR2 YNNKEL come from the germline V gene (reference sequence). The CDR3 reads CASSQNSGDTQYF. CDR3 in DNA: TGTGCCAGCAGCCAAAACAGTGGGGATACGCAGTATTTT.

V and J are TRBV24-1 and TRBJ2-2; D unclear. Trimming stripped 3 bases from V and 3 bases from J, with 7 bases between. The CDR3 has 14 amino acids. Looked up from germline, CDR1 is KGHDR and CDR2 is SFDVKD. In DNA form, the CDR3 reads TGTGCCACCAGTGATCCTCGTTACACCGGGGAGCTGTTTTTT. Protein product: CATSDPRYTGELFF.

This clone was seen a few times. The J gene is TRBJ1-4, the V gene TRBV30, with unresolved D. CDR3 size: 14 residues. The ends were cut back, 0 bases at V and 0 bases at J, with 5 bases in the middle. The germline CDR1 and CDR2 sequences are GTSNPN and SVGIG (reference sequence). CDR3 in DNA: TGTGCCTGGAGTGTTATTGCAACTAATGAAAAACTGTTTTTT. This gives the protein CAWSVIATNEKLFF. Looking up the rest from reference TRBV30 and TRBJ1-4 gives the full variable domain: SQTIHQWPATLVQPVGSPLSLECTVEGTSNPNLYWYRQAAGRGLQLLFYSVGIGQISSEVPQNLSASRPQDRQFILSSKKLLLSDSGFYLCAWSVIATNEKLFFGSGTQLSVL.

This clone was counted a single time. The chain couples TRBV19 to TRBJ2-1; perhaps TRBD1 as D (6 bases). With 1 base removed from V and 6 bases from J, the gap between germline ends came to 13 bases. This CDR3 spans 15 amino acids. CDR1 and CDR2 from the germline V gene are LNHDA and SQIVND (reference sequence). In DNA, the CDR3 is TGTGCCAGTAGTATAGTTCCGGACAGAGGCAATGAGCAGTTCTTC. As protein: CASSIVPDRGNEQFF.

This clone was seen once. The chain uses TRBV29-1 and TRBJ2-2; 7 bases match TRBD1. Per the germline V gene, CDR1 is SQVTM and CDR2 is ANQGSEA. The CDR3 consists of 13 residues. J lost 6 bases, V lost 4 bases, and 5 bases had no gene match. The CDR3 loop is CSVVYQGAGELFF. The CDR3 coding sequence is TGCAGCGTTGTATATCAGGGGGCCGGGGAGCTGTTTTTT.

The table lists this clone with a count of one. CDR3 DNA sequence: TGTGCCAGCCGCGGGGTATGGACCAGCTCCTACGAGCAGTACTTC. Amino acids: CASRGVWTSSYEQYF. The chain carries TRBV21-1 and TRBJ2-7; the table's TRBD2 call for D was not verified on the DNA. TRBV21-1 is assigned pseudogene status. CDR3 length: 15 amino acids.

J is TRBJ2-3 and V is TRBV19, with D unresolved. Looked up from germline, CDR1 is LNHDA and CDR2 is SQIVND (reference sequence). The CDR3 spans 15 residues. Trimming pared 8 bases from V and 0 bases from J, leaving 15 bases between. CDR3 residues: CASSPGGGSTDTQYF. The CDR3 DNA is TGTGCCAGTTCACCAGGTGGTGGTAGCACAGATACGCAGTATTTT.

The chain uses TRBV5-1 and TRBJ1-1; D gene unclear. This CDR3 has 16 amino acids. V lost 4 bases and J lost 1, with 17 bases in between. Germline CDR1 SGHRS, CDR2 YFSETQ. CDR3 sequence: CASSPRGWRANTEAFF. The CDR3 nucleotides read TGCGCCAGCAGCCCCCGAGGGTGGAGGGCGAACACTGAAGCTTTCTTT.

The V and J genes are TRBV24-1 and TRBJ1-5; D perhaps matches TRBD1 (6 bases). V was trimmed by 4 bases and J by 7 bases, leaving 16 bases between them. CDR3 length equals 15 residues. The germline gives CDR1 KGHDR, CDR2 SFDVKD. DNA for the CDR3: TGTGCCACCAGTGACGCGGGGGGCGTAGGGCAGCCCCAGCATTTT. Its protein is CATSDAGGVGQPQHF.

This sequence joins TRBV20-1 and TRBJ1-6; weak D call: TRBD1 (6 bases). This CDR3 is 15 amino acids long. V was cut by 3 bases and J by 4 bases, with 13 bases left in between. From germline, CDR1 is DFQATT and CDR2 SNEGSKA (reference sequence). The CDR3 region is CSASGQPQYNSPLHF. In DNA, the CDR3 is TGCAGTGCTAGTGGACAGCCCCAGTATAATTCACCCCTCCACTTT.

This chain's CDR3 is CASSHSRDSSSYNEQFF. DNA for the CDR3: TGTGCCAGCAGCCACTCCCGGGACTCGAGCTCCTACAATGAGCAGTTCTTC. The chain carries TRBV5-4 and TRBJ2-1; weak D call: TRBD2 (6 bases). The germline CDR1 and CDR2 sequences are SGHNT and YYREEE (reference sequence). The CDR3 runs to 17 residues. V was trimmed by 4 bases and J by 0 bases, leaving 17 bases between them.

V is TRBV5-1 and J is TRBJ2-5; 8 nucleotides align to TRBD2. The germline CDR1 and CDR2 sequences are SGHRS and YFSETQ. The CDR3 loop spans 14 amino acids. Unmatched junction bases numbered 9, after V lost 5 bases and J lost 6 bases. Written as DNA, the CDR3 is TGCGCCAGCAGTGGAGCGGGAGCTATGAAGACCCAGTACTTC. Its translation is CASSGAGAMKTQYF. The full variable domain, in which reference TRBV5-1 and TRBJ2-5 provide the parts outside the CDR3, is KAGVTQTPRYLIKTRGQQVTLSCSPISGHRSVSWYQQTPGQGLQFLFEYFSETQRNKGNFPGRFSGRQFSNSRSEMNVSTLELGDSALYLCASSGAGAMKTQYFGPGTRLLVL.

This clone was seen a single time. The chain combines TRBV11-2 with TRBJ2-1; D ambiguous. This CDR3 comprises 14 residues. The germline CDR1 and CDR2 sequences are SGHAT and FQNNGV. Trimming cost V 8 bases and J 4 bases, with 15 bases left between them. For the CDR3, the DNA is TGTGCCAGCTCGAAGCCTCTCGGGTACAATGAGCAGTTCTTC. Protein: CASSKPLGYNEQFF.

The chain couples TRBV6-1 to TRBJ1-2; D is uncertain. Germline values: CDR1 MNHNS, CDR2 SASEGT. This CDR3 contains 13 residues. The V and J ends lost 2 bases and 4 bases respectively, with 8 bases between them. The CDR3 reads CASSELSGYGYTF. CDR3 bases: TGTGCCAGCAGTGAATTATCCGGCTATGGCTACACCTTC.

The gene calls are TRBV9 and TRBJ2-3; TRBD2 matches at 11 bases. The germline gives CDR1 SGDLS, CDR2 YYNGEE. The V gene end was trimmed by 0 bases and the J gene end by 4 bases; junction bases not matched to a gene: 4. The CDR3 runs to 16 residues. This CDR3 is CASSVASGRRPDTQYF. The DNA of the CDR3 is TGTGCCAGCAGCGTAGCTAGCGGGAGGCGTCCAGATACGCAGTATTTT.